Included here is one T cell receptor beta chain sequence, with context. The data were obtained in a study of beta chain features in type 1 diabetes. As every portion of the isolated RNA was reverse transcribed, the sequencing read expressed TCRB transcripts. Repertoires were generated with immunoSEQ multiplex PCR, while TCRdb's copy carries only in-frame clones and drops some. In the table there are about 270,000 clones, roughly 15% of which are singletons. The length of the CDR3 is 14 residues. Trimming stripped 3 bases from V and 0 bases from J, with 6 bases between. Germline V CDR1 and CDR2: SEHNR, FQNEAQ (reference sequence).

The sequence was obtained from a middle-aged woman in good health. The rearrangement uses TRBV7-9 and TRBJ1-5; D unresolved. Sequenced sample: naive CD4+ T cells from blood. CDR3 amino acids: CASSFSYSNQPQHF. The DNA for the CDR3 is TGTGCCAGCAGCTTCAGTTATAGCAATCAGCCCCAGCATTTT.